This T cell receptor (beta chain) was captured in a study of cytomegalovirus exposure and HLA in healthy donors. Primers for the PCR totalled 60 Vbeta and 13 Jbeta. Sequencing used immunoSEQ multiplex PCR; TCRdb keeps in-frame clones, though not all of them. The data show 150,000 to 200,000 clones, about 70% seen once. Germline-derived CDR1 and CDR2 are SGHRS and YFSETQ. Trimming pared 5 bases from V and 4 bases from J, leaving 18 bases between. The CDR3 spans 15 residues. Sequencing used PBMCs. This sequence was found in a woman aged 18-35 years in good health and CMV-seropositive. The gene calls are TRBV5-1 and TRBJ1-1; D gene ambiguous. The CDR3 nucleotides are TGCGCCAGCAGTGTTTTTAGCCCGCCGAGCACTGAAGCTTTCTTT. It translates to CASSVFSPPSTEAFF. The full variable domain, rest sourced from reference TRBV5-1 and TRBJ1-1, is KAGVTQTPRYLIKTRGQQVTLSCSPISGHRSVSWYQQTPGQGLQFLFEYFSETQRNKGNFPGRFSGRQFSNSRSEMNVSTLELGDSALYLCASSVFSPPSTEAFFGQGTRLTVV.